This TCR beta chain was captured in a study of CD8+ T cells in alopecia areata. Regarding the study as a whole: The study found TCR sharing across patients less clear than in mice, possibly for HLA reasons. The study found higher clonality in lesional than normal scalp, especially in alopecia totalis/universalis.

CDR3 size: 14 residues. Germline CDR1 SGHTA, CDR2 FQGTGA. Trimming took 2 bases from V and 8 from J; bases not matched to a gene: 6. A FACSAria was used to sort CD4+ and CD8+ T cells. These cells came from PBMCs. In its sample, this clone was seen a few times. Antigen unknown. Sequencing templates came from extracted RNA that was reverse transcribed into cDNA. Repertoires were generated with immunoSEQ multiplex PCR, while TCRdb's copy carries only in-frame clones and drops some. This sample yields about 110,000 clones, of which roughly 60% are seen a single time; 20% to 25% belongs to the top ten. The TCR comes from a human donor in good health. The sequencing input was CD8+ T cells sorted from blood. This chain connects TRBV7-3 to TRBJ2-3; 8 bases match TRBD2. The CDR3 here is CASSLVGGASTQYF. The CDR3 coding sequence is TGTGCCAGCAGCTTAGTCGGGGGGGCCTCTACGCAGTATTTT.